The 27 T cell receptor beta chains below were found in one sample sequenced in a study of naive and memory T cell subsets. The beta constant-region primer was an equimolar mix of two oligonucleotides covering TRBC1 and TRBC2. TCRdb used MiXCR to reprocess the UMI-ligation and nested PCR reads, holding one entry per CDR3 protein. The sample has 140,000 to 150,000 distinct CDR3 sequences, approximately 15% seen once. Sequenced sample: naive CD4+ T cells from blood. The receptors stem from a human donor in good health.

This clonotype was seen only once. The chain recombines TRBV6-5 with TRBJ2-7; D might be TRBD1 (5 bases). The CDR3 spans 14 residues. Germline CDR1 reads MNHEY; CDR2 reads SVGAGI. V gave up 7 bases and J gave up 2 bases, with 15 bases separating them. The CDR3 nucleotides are TGTGCCAGCACCCACGAAAGGGGCCCCTACGAGCAGTACTTC. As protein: CASTHERGPYEQYF.

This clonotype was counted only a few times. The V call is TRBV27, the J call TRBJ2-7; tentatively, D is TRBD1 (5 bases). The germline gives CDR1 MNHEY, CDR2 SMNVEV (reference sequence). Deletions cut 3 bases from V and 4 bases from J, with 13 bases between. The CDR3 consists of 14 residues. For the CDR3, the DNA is TGTGCCAGCAGTTTCGTGGGGCTAGGGTACGAGCAGTACTTC. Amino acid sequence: CASSFVGLGYEQYF.

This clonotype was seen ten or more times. The CDR3 DNA follows: TGCAGTGCTAGGAGGGGACTACTCACAGATACGCAGTATTTT. Protein product: CSARRGLLTDTQYF. The chain has TRBV20-1 and TRBJ2-3, with 7 bases that match TRBD2. Germline CDR1 reads DFQATT; CDR2 reads SNEGSKA (reference sequence). This CDR3 region has 14 residues. Losses at the gene ends were 3 bases for V and 2 bases for J; bases not matched to a gene: 5.

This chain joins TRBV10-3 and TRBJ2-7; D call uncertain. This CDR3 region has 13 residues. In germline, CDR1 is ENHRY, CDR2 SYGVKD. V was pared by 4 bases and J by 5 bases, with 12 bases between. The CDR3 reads CAISATGEDEQYF. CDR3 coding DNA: TGTGCCATCAGTGCCACGGGCGAGGACGAGCAGTACTTC.

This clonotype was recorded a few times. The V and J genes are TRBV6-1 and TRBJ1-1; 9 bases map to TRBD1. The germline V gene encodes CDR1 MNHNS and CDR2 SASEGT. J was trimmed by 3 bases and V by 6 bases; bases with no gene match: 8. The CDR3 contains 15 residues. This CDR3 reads CASRTGTGSYTEAFF. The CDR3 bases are TGTGCCAGCAGGACCGGGACAGGGTCGTACACTGAAGCTTTCTTT.

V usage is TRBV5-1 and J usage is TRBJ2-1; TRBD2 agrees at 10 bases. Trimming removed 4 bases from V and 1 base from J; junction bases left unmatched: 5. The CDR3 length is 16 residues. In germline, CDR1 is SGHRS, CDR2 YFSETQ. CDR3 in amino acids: CASSLRLAGSYNEQFF. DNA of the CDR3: TGCGCCAGCAGCCTAAGACTAGCGGGTTCCTACAATGAGCAGTTCTTC. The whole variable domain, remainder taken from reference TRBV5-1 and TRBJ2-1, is KAGVTQTPRYLIKTRGQQVTLSCSPISGHRSVSWYQQTPGQGLQFLFEYFSETQRNKGNFPGRFSGRQFSNSRSEMNVSTLELGDSALYLCASSLRLAGSYNEQFFGPGTRLTVL.

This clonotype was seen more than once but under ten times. The CDR3 protein is CASSQVGQVSGNTIYF. CDR3 coding DNA: TGCGCCAGCAGCCAAGTCGGGCAGGTCTCTGGAAACACCATATATTTT. The chain combines TRBV4-1 with TRBJ1-3; D not certain. Germline loops: CDR1 MGHRA, CDR2 YSYEKL. V gave up 1 base and J gave up 0 bases, with 10 bases separating them. CDR3 length equals 16 residues.

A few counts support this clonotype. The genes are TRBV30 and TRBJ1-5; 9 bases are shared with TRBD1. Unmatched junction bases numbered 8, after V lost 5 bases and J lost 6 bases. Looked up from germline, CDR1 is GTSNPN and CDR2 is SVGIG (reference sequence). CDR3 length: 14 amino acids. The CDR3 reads CAWGQGTRGQPQHF. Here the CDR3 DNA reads TGTGCCTGGGGACAGGGGACGCGGGGTCAGCCCCAGCATTTT.

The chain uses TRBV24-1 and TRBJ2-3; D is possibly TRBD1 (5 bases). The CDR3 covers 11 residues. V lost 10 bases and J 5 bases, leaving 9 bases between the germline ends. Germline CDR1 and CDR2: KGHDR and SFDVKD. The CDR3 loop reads CATGREDTQYF. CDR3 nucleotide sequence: TGTGCCACGGGGCGAGAAGATACGCAGTATTTT.

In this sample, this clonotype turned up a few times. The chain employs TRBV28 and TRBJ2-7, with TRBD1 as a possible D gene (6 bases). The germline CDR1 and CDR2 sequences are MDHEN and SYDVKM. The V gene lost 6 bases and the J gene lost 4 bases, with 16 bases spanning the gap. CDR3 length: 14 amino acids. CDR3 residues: CASSDPQGRYEQYF. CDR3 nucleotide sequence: TGTGCCAGCAGCGACCCACAGGGTCGGTACGAGCAGTACTTC.

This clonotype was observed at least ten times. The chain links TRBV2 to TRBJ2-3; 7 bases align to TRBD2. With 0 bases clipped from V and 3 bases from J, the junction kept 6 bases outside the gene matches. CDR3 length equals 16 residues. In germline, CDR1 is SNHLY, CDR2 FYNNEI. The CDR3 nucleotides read TGTGCCAGCAGTGAAGCAGGGGAGGGCCAAACAGATACGCAGTATTTT. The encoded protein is CASSEAGEGQTDTQYF.

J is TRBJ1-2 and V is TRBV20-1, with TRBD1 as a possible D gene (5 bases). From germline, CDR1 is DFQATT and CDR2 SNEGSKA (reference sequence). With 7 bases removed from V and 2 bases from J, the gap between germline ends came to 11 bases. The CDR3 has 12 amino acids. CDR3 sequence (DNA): TGCAGTGTTGGGTCAGGGAACTATGGCTACACCTTC. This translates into CSVGSGNYGYTF.

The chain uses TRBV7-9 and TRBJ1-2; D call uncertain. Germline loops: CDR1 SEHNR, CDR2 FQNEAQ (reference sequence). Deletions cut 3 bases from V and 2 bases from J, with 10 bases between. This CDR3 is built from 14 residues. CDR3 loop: CASSFSEANYGYTF. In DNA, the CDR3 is TGTGCCAGCAGCTTTTCTGAGGCGAACTATGGCTACACCTTC.

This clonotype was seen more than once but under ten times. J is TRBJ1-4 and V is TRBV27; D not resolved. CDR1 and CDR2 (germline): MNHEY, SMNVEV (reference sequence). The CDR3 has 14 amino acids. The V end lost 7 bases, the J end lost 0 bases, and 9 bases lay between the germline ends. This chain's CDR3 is CASTGLATNEKLFF. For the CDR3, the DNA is TGTGCCAGCACGGGTCTTGCAACTAATGAAAAACTGTTTTTT.

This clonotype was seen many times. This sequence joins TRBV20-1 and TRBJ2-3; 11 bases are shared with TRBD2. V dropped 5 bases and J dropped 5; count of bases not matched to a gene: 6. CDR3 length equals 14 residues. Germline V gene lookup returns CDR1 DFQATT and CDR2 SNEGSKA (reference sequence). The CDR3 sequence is CSAPRGLAVDTQYF. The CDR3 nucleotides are TGCAGTGCTCCGAGGGGACTAGCGGTAGATACGCAGTATTTT.

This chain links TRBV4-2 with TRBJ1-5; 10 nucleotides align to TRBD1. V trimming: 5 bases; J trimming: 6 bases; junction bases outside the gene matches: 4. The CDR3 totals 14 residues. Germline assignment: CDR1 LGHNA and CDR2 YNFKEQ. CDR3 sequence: CASSGGQGSQPQHF. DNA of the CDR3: TGTGCCAGCAGCGGGGGACAGGGGAGTCAGCCCCAGCATTTT.

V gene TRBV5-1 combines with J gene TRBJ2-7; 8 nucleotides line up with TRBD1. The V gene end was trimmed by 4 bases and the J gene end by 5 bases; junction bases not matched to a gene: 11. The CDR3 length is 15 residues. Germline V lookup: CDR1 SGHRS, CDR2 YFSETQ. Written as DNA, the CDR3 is TGCGCCAGCAGCCAAATCAGGACAGGGTATGACGAGCAGTACTTC. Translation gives CASSQIRTGYDEQYF.

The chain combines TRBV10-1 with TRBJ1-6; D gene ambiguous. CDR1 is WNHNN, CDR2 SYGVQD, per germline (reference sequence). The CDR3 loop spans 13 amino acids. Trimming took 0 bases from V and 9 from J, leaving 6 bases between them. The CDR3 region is CASSESPGSPLHF. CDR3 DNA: TGCGCCAGCAGTGAGTCGCCGGGTTCACCCCTCCACTTT.

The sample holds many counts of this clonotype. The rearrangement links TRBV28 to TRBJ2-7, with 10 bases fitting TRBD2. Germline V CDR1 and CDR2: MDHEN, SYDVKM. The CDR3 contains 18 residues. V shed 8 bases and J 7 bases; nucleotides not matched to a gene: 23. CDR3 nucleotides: TGTGCCAGCGACTTATATCGGGGAGGGCTAGCGGGAGTGGGGGAGCAGTACTTC. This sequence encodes CASDLYRGGLAGVGEQYF.

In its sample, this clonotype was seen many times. This chain's CDR3 is CSARLSGRALTDTQYF. As DNA, the CDR3 is TGCAGTGCTCGCCTTAGCGGGAGGGCCCTCACAGATACGCAGTATTTT. This chain joins TRBV20-1 and TRBJ2-3; 11 bases agree with TRBD2. This CDR3 has 16 amino acids. Germline CDR1 reads DFQATT; CDR2 reads SNEGSKA (reference sequence). The V and J ends lost 5 bases and 2 bases, in that order; junction bases with no gene match: 9.

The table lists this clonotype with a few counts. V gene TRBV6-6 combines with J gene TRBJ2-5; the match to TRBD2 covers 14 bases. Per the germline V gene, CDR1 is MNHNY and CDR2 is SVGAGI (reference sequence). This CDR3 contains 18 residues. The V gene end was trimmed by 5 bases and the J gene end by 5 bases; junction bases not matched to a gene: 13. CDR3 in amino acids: CASSTRLAGGPRGETQYF. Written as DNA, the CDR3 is TGTGCCAGCAGTACGCGACTAGCGGGAGGGCCGCGGGGGGAGACCCAGTACTTC.

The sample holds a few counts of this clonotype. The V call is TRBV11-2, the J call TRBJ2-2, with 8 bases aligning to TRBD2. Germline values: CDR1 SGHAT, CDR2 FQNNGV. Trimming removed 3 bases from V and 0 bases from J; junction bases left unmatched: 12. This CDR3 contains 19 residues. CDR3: CASSLWYLSGGANTGELFF. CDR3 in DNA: TGTGCCAGCAGCTTGTGGTATCTCTCGGGAGGGGCGAACACCGGGGAGCTGTTTTTT.

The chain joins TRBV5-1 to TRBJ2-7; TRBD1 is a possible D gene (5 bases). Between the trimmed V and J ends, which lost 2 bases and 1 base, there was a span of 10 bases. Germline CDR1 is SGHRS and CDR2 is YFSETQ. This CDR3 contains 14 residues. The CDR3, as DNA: TGCGCCAGCAGCTTCGAGCAGGGATCCTACGAGCAGTACTTC. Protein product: CASSFEQGSYEQYF. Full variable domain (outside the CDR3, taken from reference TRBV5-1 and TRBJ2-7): KAGVTQTPRYLIKTRGQQVTLSCSPISGHRSVSWYQQTPGQGLQFLFEYFSETQRNKGNFPGRFSGRQFSNSRSEMNVSTLELGDSALYLCASSFEQGSYEQYFGPGTRLTVT.

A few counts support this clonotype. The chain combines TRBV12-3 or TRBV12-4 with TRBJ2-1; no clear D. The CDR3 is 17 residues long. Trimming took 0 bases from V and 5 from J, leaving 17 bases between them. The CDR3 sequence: CASSLAAVSRKHNEQFF. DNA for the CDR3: TGTGCCAGCAGTTTAGCGGCGGTGTCGCGCAAGCACAATGAGCAGTTCTTC.

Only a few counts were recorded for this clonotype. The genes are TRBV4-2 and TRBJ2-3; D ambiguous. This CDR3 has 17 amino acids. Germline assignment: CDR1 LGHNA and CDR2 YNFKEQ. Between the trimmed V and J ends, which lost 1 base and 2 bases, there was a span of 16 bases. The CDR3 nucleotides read TGTGCCAGCAGCCAAGCAGGCCCCCGGCAGGACACAGATACGCAGTATTTT. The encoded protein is CASSQAGPRQDTDTQYF.

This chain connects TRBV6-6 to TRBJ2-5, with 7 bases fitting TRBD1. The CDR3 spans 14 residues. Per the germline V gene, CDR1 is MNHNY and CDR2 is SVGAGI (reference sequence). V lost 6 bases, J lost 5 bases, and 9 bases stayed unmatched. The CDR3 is CASSQTGSGETQYF. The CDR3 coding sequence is TGTGCCAGCAGCCAGACAGGGTCCGGGGAGACCCAGTACTTC.

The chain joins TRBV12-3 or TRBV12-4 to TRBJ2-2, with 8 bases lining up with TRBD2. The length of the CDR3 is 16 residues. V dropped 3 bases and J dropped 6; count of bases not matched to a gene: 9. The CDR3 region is CASSLGGSGNAGELFF. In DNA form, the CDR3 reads TGTGCCAGCAGTTTGGGGGGTAGCGGGAATGCCGGGGAGCTGTTTTTT.